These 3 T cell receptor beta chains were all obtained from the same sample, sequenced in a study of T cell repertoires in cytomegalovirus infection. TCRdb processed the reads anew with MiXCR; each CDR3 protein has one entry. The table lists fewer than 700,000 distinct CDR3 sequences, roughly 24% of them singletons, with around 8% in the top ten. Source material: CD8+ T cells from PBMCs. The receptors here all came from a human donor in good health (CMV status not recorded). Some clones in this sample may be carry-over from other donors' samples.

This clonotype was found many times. The CDR3 reads CAISEFWTGELFF. Here the CDR3 DNA reads TGTGCCATCAGTGAGTTCTGGACCGGGGAGCTGTTTTTT. J is TRBJ2-2 and V is TRBV10-3; no clear D. The CDR3 extends over 13 amino acids. Trimming stripped 1 base from V and 5 bases from J, with 5 bases between. CDR1 and CDR2 from the germline V gene are ENHRY and SYGVKD.

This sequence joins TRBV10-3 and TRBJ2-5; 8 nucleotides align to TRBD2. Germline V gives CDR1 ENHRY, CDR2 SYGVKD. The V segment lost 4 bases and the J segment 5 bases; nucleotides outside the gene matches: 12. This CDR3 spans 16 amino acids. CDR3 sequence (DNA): TGTGCCATCAGTGGGACTAGCACCAACCCCCGGGAGACCCAGTACTTC. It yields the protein CAISGTSTNPRETQYF.

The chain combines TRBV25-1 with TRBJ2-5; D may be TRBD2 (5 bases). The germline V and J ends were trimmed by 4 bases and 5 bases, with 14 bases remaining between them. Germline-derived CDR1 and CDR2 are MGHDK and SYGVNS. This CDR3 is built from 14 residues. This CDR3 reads CASSVPGLEETQYF. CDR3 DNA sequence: TGTGCCAGCAGTGTTCCCGGACTGGAGGAGACCCAGTACTTC.